The 23 T cell receptor beta chains presented below share a single source sample, sequenced in a study of cytomegalovirus exposure and HLA in healthy donors. It was with 60 Vbeta and 13 Jbeta primers that the PCR ran. Profiled with immunoSEQ multiplex PCR; TCRdb holds only in-frame clones, not every one. The data contain fewer than 200,000 clones, approximately 80% of them singletons. The sample consisted of PBMCs. All receptors come from a woman in her 30s in good health and CMV-seropositive.

This chain joins TRBV28 and TRBJ2-7, with 10 bases lining up with TRBD2. V shed 6 bases and J 0 bases; nucleotides not matched to a gene: 8. The germline V gene has CDR1 MDHEN and CDR2 SYDVKM. The CDR3 spans 16 residues. DNA for the CDR3: TGTGCCAGCAGCCTCACCGGGACTAGCGCCTCCTACGAGCAGTACTTC. This codes for CASSLTGTSASYEQYF.

The rearrangement links TRBV5-6 to TRBJ1-2, with TRBD1 matching 11 bases. There are 15 residues in the CDR3. Germline CDR1 and CDR2: SGHDT and YYEEEE. Trimming at V came to 1 base and at J to 2 bases, leaving 1 base not matched to a gene. CDR3 sequence reads: CASSLRDRGNYGYTF. CDR3 DNA sequence: TGTGCCAGCAGCTTGAGGGACAGGGGGAACTATGGCTACACCTTC.

The chain links TRBV6-1 to TRBJ1-2; D gene unclear. The CDR3 runs to 13 residues. The V end was cut by 1 base, the J end by 5 bases, with 8 bases between. Per germline, CDR1 MNHNS and CDR2 SASEGT. The CDR3 DNA is TGTGCCAGCAGTGAAGTACCGGAGTATGGCTACACCTTC. Amino acids: CASSEVPEYGYTF.

A word on this clone: The identical CDR3 is also encoded by other nucleotide sequences in the sample. The V call is TRBV5-1, the J call TRBJ2-5; no clear D. CDR1 is SGHRS and CDR2 is YFSETQ in the germline V gene. Trimming pared 4 bases from V and 5 bases from J, leaving 15 bases between. The CDR3 is 14 amino acids. CDR3 region: CASSHTEPRETQYF. For the CDR3, the DNA is TGCGCCAGCAGCCACACAGAGCCTCGGGAGACCCAGTACTTC.

The V and J genes are TRBV11-3 and TRBJ1-4; tentative D call: TRBD1 (5 bases). The V and J ends lost 5 bases and 4 bases respectively, with 14 bases between them. This CDR3 has 15 residues. Germline V gene lookup returns CDR1 SGHNT and CDR2 YENEEA. CDR3 nucleotide sequence: TGTGCCAGCAGCCCGGGAGAGACAGTTAATGAAAAACTGTTTTTT. Its translation: CASSPGETVNEKLFF.

The rearrangement joins TRBV5-6 to TRBJ2-1; 8 bases agree with TRBD2. This CDR3 has 14 amino acids. Germline CDR1 reads SGHDT; CDR2 reads YYEEEE. Trimming at V came to 1 base and at J to 3 bases, leaving 0 bases not matched to a gene. Here the CDR3 DNA reads TGTGCCAGCAGCTTGCTAGCGGGCTACAATGAGCAGTTCTTC. This sequence encodes CASSLLAGYNEQFF.

The chain combines TRBV29-1 with TRBJ1-1; D is ambiguous. Germline CDR1 and CDR2: SQVTM and ANQGSEA. V was shortened by 7 bases and J by 4 bases, with 16 bases between the two germline ends. The CDR3 runs 13 residues. Written as DNA, the CDR3 is TGCAGCGCAACCCGGGGAATCGGCACTGAAGCTTTCTTT. Its protein product is CSATRGIGTEAFF.

The V call is TRBV5-5, the J call TRBJ2-1; a possible D gene is TRBD2 (5 bases). Germline V gene lookup returns CDR1 SGHKS and CDR2 YYEKEE (reference sequence). This CDR3 spans 16 amino acids. The ends were cut back, 0 bases at V and 12 bases at J, with 22 bases in the middle. In DNA, the CDR3 is TGTGCCAGCAGCTTGGAGACACAACGATCCCGAGGGTGGCAGTTCTTC. Translating gives CASSLETQRSRGWQFF.

The genes are TRBV10-3 and TRBJ1-2; D is perhaps TRBD1 (5 bases). The germline gives CDR1 ENHRY, CDR2 SYGVKD. V lost 6 bases, J lost 7 bases, and 12 bases lay in between. The CDR3 contains 12 residues. The CDR3 DNA reads as TGTGCCATCAGGACAGACTCTGGTGGCTACACCTTC. Protein product: CAIRTDSGGYTF.

The J gene is TRBJ1-2, the V gene TRBV10-3, with D unclear. V gave up 4 bases and J gave up 3 bases, with 12 bases separating them. Germline lookup yields CDR1 ENHRY and CDR2 SYGVKD. This CDR3 has 14 amino acids. CDR3 in amino acids: CAISVPRYDYGYTF. Written as DNA, the CDR3 is TGTGCCATCAGTGTTCCGCGGTACGACTATGGCTACACCTTC.

The chain carries TRBV5-1 and TRBJ2-1; 7 bases map to TRBD1. The germline gives CDR1 SGHRS, CDR2 YFSETQ. J lost 0 bases, V lost 4 bases, and 7 bases had no gene match. This CDR3 has 16 residues. Here the CDR3 DNA reads TGCGCCAGCAGCGGCGGACAGGTGAGCTCCTACAATGAGCAGTTCTTC. Its protein product is CASSGGQVSSYNEQFF.

V gene TRBV10-3 combines with J gene TRBJ2-1; D is perhaps TRBD2 (5 bases). V lost 2 bases, J lost 0 bases, and 11 bases lay in between. The CDR3 sequence is 16 residues long. In germline, CDR1 is ENHRY, CDR2 SYGVKD. The CDR3 DNA reads TGTGCCATCAGTGAGCCCCCGGGGAGCTCCTACAATGAGCAGTTCTTC. Translation: CAISEPPGSSYNEQFF.

This chain links TRBV7-3 with TRBJ2-5; 9 nucleotides line up with TRBD1. The CDR3 contains 14 residues. V lost 4 bases to trimming and J lost 11 bases; unmatched junction nucleotides: 11. The germline CDR1 and CDR2 sequences are SGHTA and FQGTGA. CDR3: CASSSGQGLLEQYF. The CDR3 bases are TGTGCCAGCAGCTCCGGACAGGGGCTCCTAGAGCAGTACTTC. Combining the CDR3 with reference TRBV7-3 and TRBJ2-5 gives the whole variable domain GAGVSQTPSNKVTEKGKYVELRCDPISGHTALYWYRQSLGQGPEFLIYFQGTGAADDSGLPNDRFFAVRPEGSVSTLKIQRTERGDSAVYLCASSSGQGLLEQYFGPGTRLLVL.

The chain joins TRBV27 to TRBJ1-1; D call uncertain. Germline V lookup: CDR1 MNHEY, CDR2 SMNVEV (reference sequence). Trimming left V 7 bases short and J 3 bases short, with 18 bases between. The CDR3 has 15 residues. The CDR3 bases are TGTGCCAGCACTTTCAACAGAGGGTCCCACACTGAAGCTTTCTTT. This translates into CASTFNRGSHTEAFF.

This chain links TRBV7-9 with TRBJ2-1, with D perhaps matching TRBD2 (6 bases). The CDR3 has 12 residues. Germline CDR1 SEHNR, CDR2 FQNEAQ (reference sequence). Between the trimmed V and J ends, which lost 5 bases and 7 bases, there was a span of 9 bases. The CDR3 DNA is TGTGCCAGCAGCGATGGGAGGAATGAGCAGTTCTTC. Its protein product is CASSDGRNEQFF.

The chain carries TRBV2 and TRBJ1-2; 7 bases are a match to TRBD1. The CDR3 spans 14 residues. Per germline, CDR1 SNHLY and CDR2 FYNNEI. Trimming removed 7 bases from V and 9 bases from J; junction bases left unmatched: 14. CDR3 protein: CASTNKGARFSYTF. DNA for the CDR3: TGTGCCAGCACCAATAAGGGGGCGCGATTCAGCTACACCTTC.

V usage is TRBV19 and J usage is TRBJ1-5; TRBD1 is a possible D gene (5 bases). This CDR3 contains 15 residues. V dropped 3 bases and J dropped 4 bases, with 13 bases sitting between them. Looked up from germline, CDR1 is LNHDA and CDR2 is SQIVND (reference sequence). CDR3 in amino acids: CASSMYRFWNQPQHF. CDR3 coding DNA: TGTGCCAGTAGTATGTACAGGTTCTGGAATCAGCCCCAGCATTTT.

This clone has just one count. CDR3 coding DNA: TGTGCCAGCAGTCCCCGACTCAGAGAAGCTTTCTTT. It is translated as CASSPRLREAFF. The rearrangement links TRBV6-6 to TRBJ1-1; D unclear. Germline V CDR1 and CDR2: MNHNY, SVGAGI (reference sequence). V lost 5 bases to trimming and J lost 8 bases, with 12 bases between them. The CDR3 is 12 residues long.

In DNA, the CDR3 is TGTGCCAGCAGCCGGGACAGCTACGAGCAGTACTTC. It yields the protein CASSRDSYEQYF. The chain is built from TRBV5-6 and TRBJ2-5, with 7 bases identical to TRBD1. With the DNA end fitting TRBJ2-7 better, the J assignment may be wrong. This CDR3 is 12 amino acids long. The germline gives CDR1 SGHDT, CDR2 YYEEEE.

The chain links TRBV5-4 to TRBJ2-7; D is perhaps TRBD2 (5 bases). The ends were cut back, 2 bases at V and 6 bases at J, with 18 bases in the middle. Per germline, CDR1 SGHNT and CDR2 YYREEE (reference sequence). This CDR3 has 15 residues. CDR3 nucleotide sequence: TGTGCCAGCAGCTTAGGTAGCTCGGGGATTTCCGAGCAGTACTTC. This sequence encodes CASSLGSSGISEQYF.

This clone was counted a few times. The V call is TRBV5-4, the J call TRBJ1-3, with 8 bases that match TRBD1. This CDR3 region has 15 residues. V was pared by 4 bases and J by 3 bases, with 6 bases of the junction left unmatched. Germline loops: CDR1 SGHNT, CDR2 YYREEE (reference sequence). CDR3 sequence (DNA): TGTGCCAGCAGCACCCGGACAGGGTTTGGAAACACCATATATTTT. Its protein product is CASSTRTGFGNTIYF.

This chain connects TRBV7-3 to TRBJ2-2; TRBD2 matches 8 bases. The CDR3 runs to 17 residues. The germline V gene encodes CDR1 SGHTA and CDR2 FQGTGA. V shed 0 bases, J shed 4 bases, and the junction held 7 bases outside the gene matches. Here the CDR3 DNA reads TGTGCCAGCAGCTTAACCCCGGGACTAGGTATCACCGGGGAGCTGTTTTTT. Translated: CASSLTPGLGITGELFF.

The chain combines TRBV7-2 with TRBJ2-7, with TRBD2 matching over 16 bases. The V and J ends lost 4 bases and 5 bases, in that order; junction bases with no gene match: 8. Germline loops: CDR1 SGHTA, CDR2 FQGNSA. This CDR3 contains 17 residues. CDR3 bases: TGTGCCAGCAGCTGGGGGACTAGCGGGAGGGCCGGGGACGAGCAGTACTTC. Residues: CASSWGTSGRAGDEQYF.